This T cell receptor beta chain emerged from a study of blood T cell repertoires in COVID-19. Study as a whole: Samples of COVID-19 (acute and convalescent) were obtained from the United States, Italy and Spain. PBMCs, B-cell-depleted T cells, or T cells were the source of the cDNA or gDNA that made up the material.

Researchers sorted participants into cohorts using their self-reported clinical history. CDR1 LNHDA and CDR2 SQIVND come from the germline V gene (reference sequence). This CDR3 region has 17 residues. With 0 bases removed from V and 2 bases from J, the gap between germline ends came to 16 bases. Original analysis: Amplification of reference gene primers provided the estimated nucleated cell counts. Here immunoSEQ multiplex PCR was the method, and the copy in TCRdb shows in-frame clones only, minus some. V and J calls and clone size are given by that table; D and trimming were obtained from the DNA. Seen here are 200,000 or so clones, 70% to 85% observed once, and the top ten hold under 2%.

The rearrangement joins TRBV19 to TRBJ1-1; possibly TRBD1 for D (5 bases). Sequencing was performed on PBMCs or T cells enriched from blood (not recorded which). This clonotype originated in a man aged 55-75 years who had recovered from COVID-19. CDR3 in amino acids: CASSIDLWGGTNTEAFF. The CDR3, as DNA: TGTGCCAGTAGTATAGATCTGTGGGGGGGAACAAACACTGAAGCTTTCTTT. Combining the CDR3 with reference TRBV19 and TRBJ1-1 gives the whole variable domain DGGITQSPKYLFRKEGQNVTLSCEQNLNHDAMYWYRQDPGQGLRLIYYSQIVNDFQKGDIAEGYSVSREKKESFPLTVTSAQKNPTAFYLCASSIDLWGGTNTEAFFGQGTRLTVV.